Listed below are T cell receptor beta chains from one sample, sequenced in a study of blood T cell repertoires in COVID-19. Produced via immunoSEQ multiplex PCR; TCRdb's table is partial and in-frame only. Seen here are about 98,000 clones, over 70% observed once, and the top ten hold 3.5% to 5%. The sequencing input was peripheral blood. These receptor sequences come from a man between 60 and 75 years old with acute or convalescent COVID-19. CDR3s include the opening cysteine and the closing phenylalanine or tryptophan. A D gene is named only where the DNA matches it firmly. Size is omitted from some rows. Given values are once, few, many or a class for expanded clones.

>TRBV7-3|12|TRBJ2-1|-|-
TGTGCCAGCAGCTATGGGGGGAATGAGCAGTTCTTC
CASSYGGNEQFF
>TRBV9|15|TRBJ2-3|-|-
TGTGCCAGCAGCGTAAGGGGGGGAAACACAGATACGCAGTATTTT
CASSVRGGNTDTQYF
>TRBV6-1|17|TRBJ2-7|-|TRBD2
TGTGCCAGCAGTGAACCCCGACCCTTAGCGGGGATATACGAGCAGTACTTC
CASSEPRPLAGIYEQYF
>TRBV6-6|13|TRBJ2-5|-|-
TGTGCCAGCAGTTACTCAGGGGAAGAGACCCAGTACTTC
CASSYSGEETQYF
>TRBV27|16|TRBJ1-3|-|-
TGTGCCAGCAGTTTGTCCCGGACAACCTCTGGAAACACCATATATTTT
CASSLSRTTSGNTIYF
>TRBV7-9|16|TRBJ1-1|-|TRBD1
TGTGCCAGCAGCTTAGCAGGACAGGGCGGGAACACTGAAGCTTTCTTT
CASSLAGQGGNTEAFF
>TRBV21-1|16|TRBJ1-1|-|-
TGTGCCAGCAGCAAAGGTAAAGGGGAGGGGAACACTGAAGCTTTCTTT
CASSKGKGEGNTEAFF
>TRBV5-4|15|TRBJ2-1|-|TRBD2
TGTGCCAGCAGTTCTAGCGGAACATCCTACAATGAGCAGTTCTTC
CASSSSGTSYNEQFF
>TRBV6-5|13|TRBJ1-1|-|-
TGTGCCAGCAGTTCAACAGGGAACACTGAAGCTTTCTTT
CASSSTGNTEAFF
>TRBV12-3/TRBV12-4|12|TRBJ1-1|-|-
TGTGCCAGCAGACCCGGTAGCACTGAAGCTTTCTTT
CASRPGSTEAFF
>TRBV10-1|14|TRBJ2-2|-|TRBD1
TGCGCCAGCAGTGAGGGGACAGTCCCCGGGGAGCTGTTTTTT
CASSEGTVPGELFF
>TRBV19|15|TRBJ2-1|-|-
TGTGCCAGTAACATCGGGGGTAGTACCTACAATGAGCAGTTCTTC
CASNIGGSTYNEQFF
>TRBV27|15|TRBJ2-7|-|-
TGTGCCAGCACGCCTCTTTGGGGAGTCTCCTACGAGCAGTACTTC
CASTPLWGVSYEQYF
>TRBV7-2|14|TRBJ1-5|-|-
TGTGCCAGCAGCCTCGACAGGAGTGGGCAGCCCCAGCATTTT
CASSLDRSGQPQHF
>TRBV30|13|TRBJ1-1|few|-
TGTGCCTGGACCAGGGGCCCGGGGACTGAAGCTTTCTTT
CAWTRGPGTEAFF
>TRBV19|15|TRBJ2-5|-|-
TGTGCCAGTAGTATAAGGAGCGGGCCACAAGAGACCCAGTACTTC
CASSIRSGPQETQYF
>TRBV7-9|14|TRBJ1-3|-|-
TGTGCCATCCTACAGGAGAGCTCTGGAAACACCATATATTTT
CAILQESSGNTIYF